The source of this T cell receptor (beta chain) is a study of cytomegalovirus exposure and HLA in healthy donors. The wider study: An earlier analysis found fewer than 120 million unique TCR beta sequences from about 190 million T cells.

Healthy bone marrow donors supplied every sample. Study-wide results and limits: Across all donors, roughly uniform sequencing depth was an assumption of the presence/absence analyses. An analysis was carried out at a later point. It showed that HLA-associated TCR beta chains were more clonally expanded than equally common non-associated chains.

Both 60 Vbeta primers and 13 Jbeta primers went into the PCR. Sequencing was performed with immunoSEQ multiplex PCR; in TCRdb, only in-frame clones are kept and a portion is missing. The table lists roughly 120,000 clones, roughly 80% of them singletons, with around 4.9% in the top ten. Remarks on this clone: Its specificity is not known.

The CDR3 has 17 residues. In germline, CDR1 is SGHKS, CDR2 YYEKEE (reference sequence). J gave up 4 bases and V 4 bases, and 14 bases lay outside the gene matches. The sample consisted of PBMCs. This TCR was recovered from a man aged 50 or older in good health and CMV-seropositive. The chain links TRBV5-5 to TRBJ1-1; 9 nucleotides align to TRBD1. Here the CDR3 reads CASSPGGTGYFGTEAFF. CDR3 in DNA: TGTGCCAGCAGCCCAGGAGGGACAGGGTATTTCGGCACTGAAGCTTTCTTT.